This TCR beta chain was identified during a study of PD-1 blockade in mismatch repair-deficient tumors. The study, taken as a whole, reports: After pembrolizumab, tumor-resident clones rose rapidly, then generally contracted before radiologic responses.

Every patient had mismatch repair deficiency by PCR or immunohistochemistry. In the case of this clone: Its antigen is not known.

V gave up 8 bases and J gave up 0 bases, with 13 bases separating them. The CDR3 runs to 14 residues. Germline values: CDR1 MNHEY, CDR2 SMNVEV (reference sequence). Data came from immunoSEQ multiplex PCR; TCRdb stores just in-frame clones and leaves some out. The repertoire holds some 85,000 clones, 70% to 90% seen once, with approximately 5.5% in the top ten. The source is an adult with mismatch repair-deficient cancer. Sample: peripheral blood, taken 44 weeks after starting pembrolizumab. The chain combines TRBV27 with TRBJ1-1, with no clear D. CDR3 loop: CASRFQPLNTEAFF. CDR3 in DNA: TGTGCCAGCCGCTTTCAGCCTCTGAACACTGAAGCTTTCTTT.